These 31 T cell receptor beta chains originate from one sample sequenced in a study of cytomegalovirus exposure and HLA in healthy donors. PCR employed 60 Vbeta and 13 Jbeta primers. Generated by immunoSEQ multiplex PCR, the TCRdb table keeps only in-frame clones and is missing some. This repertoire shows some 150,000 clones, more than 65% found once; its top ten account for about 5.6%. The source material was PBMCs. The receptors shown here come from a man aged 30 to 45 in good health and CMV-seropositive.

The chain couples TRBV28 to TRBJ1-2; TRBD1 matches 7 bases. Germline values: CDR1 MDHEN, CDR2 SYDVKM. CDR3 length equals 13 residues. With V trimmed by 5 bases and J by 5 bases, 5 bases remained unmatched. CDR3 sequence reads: CASSRDRTYGYTF. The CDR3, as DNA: TGTGCCAGCAGTCGGGACAGAACTTATGGCTACACCTTC.

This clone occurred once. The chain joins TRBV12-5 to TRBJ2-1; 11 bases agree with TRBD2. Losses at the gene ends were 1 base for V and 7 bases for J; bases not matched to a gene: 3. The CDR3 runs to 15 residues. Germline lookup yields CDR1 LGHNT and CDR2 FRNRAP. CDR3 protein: CASGLAGLAENEQFF. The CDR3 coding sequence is TGTGCTAGTGGTTTGGCGGGACTAGCGGAGAATGAGCAGTTCTTC.

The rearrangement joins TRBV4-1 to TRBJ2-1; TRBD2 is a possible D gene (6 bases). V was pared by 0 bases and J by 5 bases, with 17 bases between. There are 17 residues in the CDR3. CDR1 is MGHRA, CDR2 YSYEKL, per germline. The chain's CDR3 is CASSQEGWGLTHNEQFF. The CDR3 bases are TGCGCCAGCAGCCAAGAGGGCTGGGGACTTACCCACAATGAGCAGTTCTTC.

CDR3 in DNA: TGTGCCAGCAGTGAGGGGTGGGACTCTAATGAAAAACTGTTTTTT. It yields the protein CASSEGWDSNEKLFF. The chain employs TRBV2 and TRBJ1-4; D possibly corresponds to TRBD1 (5 bases). The CDR3 covers 15 residues. CDR1 is SNHLY and CDR2 is FYNNEI in the germline V gene. The V and J ends lost 3 bases and 3 bases respectively, with 11 bases between them.

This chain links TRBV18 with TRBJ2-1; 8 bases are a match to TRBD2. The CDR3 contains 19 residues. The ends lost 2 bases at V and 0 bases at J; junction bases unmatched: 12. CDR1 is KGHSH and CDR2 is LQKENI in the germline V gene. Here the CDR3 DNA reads TGTGCCAGCTCACCAGCTGGACTAGCTCCCCATAGCTCCTACAATGAGCAGTTCTTC. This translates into CASSPAGLAPHSSYNEQFF.

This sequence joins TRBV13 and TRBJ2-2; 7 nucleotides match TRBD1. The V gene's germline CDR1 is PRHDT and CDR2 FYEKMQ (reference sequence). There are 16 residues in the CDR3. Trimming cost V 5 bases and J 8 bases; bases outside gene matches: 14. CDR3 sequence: CASSSTGDPRIGELFF. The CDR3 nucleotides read TGTGCCAGCAGCAGCACAGGGGACCCTCGTATAGGGGAGCTGTTTTTT.

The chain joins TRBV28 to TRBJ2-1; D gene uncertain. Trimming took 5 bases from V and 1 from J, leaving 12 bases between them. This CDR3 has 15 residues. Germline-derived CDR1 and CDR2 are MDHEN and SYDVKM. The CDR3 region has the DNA TGTGCCAGCAGTCCACCCCCCGGGTCCTACAATGAGCAGTTCTTC. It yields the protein CASSPPPGSYNEQFF.

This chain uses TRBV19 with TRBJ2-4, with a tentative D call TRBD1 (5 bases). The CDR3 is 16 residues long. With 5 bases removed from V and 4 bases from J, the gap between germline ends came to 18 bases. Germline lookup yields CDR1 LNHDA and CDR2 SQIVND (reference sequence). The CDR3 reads CASSFDSYRIKNIQYF. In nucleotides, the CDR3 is TGTGCCAGTAGTTTCGACAGCTATCGGATTAAAAACATTCAGTACTTC.

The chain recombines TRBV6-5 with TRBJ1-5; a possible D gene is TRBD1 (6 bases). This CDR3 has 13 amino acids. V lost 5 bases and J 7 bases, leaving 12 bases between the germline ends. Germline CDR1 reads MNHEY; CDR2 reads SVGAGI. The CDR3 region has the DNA TGTGCCAGCAGTACTACAGGGTCCCAGCCCCAGCATTTT. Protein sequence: CASSTTGSQPQHF.

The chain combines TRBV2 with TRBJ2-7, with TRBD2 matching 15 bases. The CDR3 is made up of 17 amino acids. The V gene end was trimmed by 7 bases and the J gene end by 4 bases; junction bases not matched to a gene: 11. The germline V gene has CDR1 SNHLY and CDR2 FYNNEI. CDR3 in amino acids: CASISLGLAGGGYEQYF. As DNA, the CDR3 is TGTGCCAGCATCAGCCTGGGACTAGCGGGAGGAGGGTACGAGCAGTACTTC.

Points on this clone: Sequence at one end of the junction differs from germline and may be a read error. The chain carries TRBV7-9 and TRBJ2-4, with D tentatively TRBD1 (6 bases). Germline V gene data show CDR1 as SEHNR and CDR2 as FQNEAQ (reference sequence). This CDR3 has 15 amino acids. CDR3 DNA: TGTTCCAGCAGCTTAGTATGGGGGACAAAAAACATTCAGTACTTC. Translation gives CSSSLVWGTKNIQYF.

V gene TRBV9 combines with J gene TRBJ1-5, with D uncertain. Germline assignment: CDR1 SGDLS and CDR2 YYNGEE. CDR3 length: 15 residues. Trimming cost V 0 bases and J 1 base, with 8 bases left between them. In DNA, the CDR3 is TGTGCCAGCAGCGTAGGGTACAGCAGCAATCAGCCCCAGCATTTT. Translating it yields CASSVGYSSNQPQHF. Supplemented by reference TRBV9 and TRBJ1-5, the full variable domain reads DSGVTQTPKHLITATGQRVTLRCSPRSGDLSVYWYQQSLDQGLQFLIQYYNGEERAKGNILERFSAQQFPDLHSELNLSSLELGDSALYFCASSVGYSSNQPQHFGDGTRLSIL.

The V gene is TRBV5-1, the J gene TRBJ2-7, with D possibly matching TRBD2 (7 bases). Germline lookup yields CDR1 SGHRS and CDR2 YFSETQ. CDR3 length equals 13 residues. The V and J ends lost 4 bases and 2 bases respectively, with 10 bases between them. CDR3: CASSEGGAYEQYF. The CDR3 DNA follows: TGCGCCAGCAGCGAGGGGGGGGCCTACGAGCAGTACTTC.

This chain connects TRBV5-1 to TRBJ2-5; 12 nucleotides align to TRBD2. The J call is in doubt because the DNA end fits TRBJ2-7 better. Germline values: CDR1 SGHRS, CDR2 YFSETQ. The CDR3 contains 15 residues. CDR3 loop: CASRKAASGRDEQYF. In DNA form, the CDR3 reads TGCGCCAGCAGGAAGGCGGCTAGCGGGAGGGACGAGCAGTACTTC.

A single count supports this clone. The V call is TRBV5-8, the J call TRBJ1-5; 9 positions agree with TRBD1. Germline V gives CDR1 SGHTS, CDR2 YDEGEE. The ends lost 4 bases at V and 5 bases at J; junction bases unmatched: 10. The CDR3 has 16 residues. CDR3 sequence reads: CASSARTGGAYQPQHF. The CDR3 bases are TGTGCCAGCAGCGCGAGAACAGGGGGCGCTTATCAGCCCCAGCATTTT.

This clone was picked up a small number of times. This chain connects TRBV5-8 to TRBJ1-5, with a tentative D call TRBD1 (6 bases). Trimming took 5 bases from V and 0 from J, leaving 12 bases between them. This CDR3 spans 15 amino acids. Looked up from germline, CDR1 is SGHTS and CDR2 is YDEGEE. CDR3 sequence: CASSSDSYSNQPQHF. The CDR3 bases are TGTGCCAGCAGTTCGGACAGTTATAGCAATCAGCCCCAGCATTTT. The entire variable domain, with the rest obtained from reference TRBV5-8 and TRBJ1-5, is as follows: EAGVTQSPTHLIKTRGQQATLRCSPISGHTSVYWYQQALGLGLQFLLWYDEGEERNRGNFPPRFSGRQFPNYSSELNVNALELEDSALYLCASSSDSYSNQPQHFGDGTRLSIL.

CDR3 protein: CASSGTSGRRETQYF. In nucleotides, the CDR3 is TGTGCCTCTTCAGGGACTAGCGGCCGGAGGGAGACCCAGTACTTC. The chain couples TRBV30 to TRBJ2-5; 11 bases are shared with TRBD2. The V gene end was trimmed by 7 bases and the J gene end by 5 bases; junction bases not matched to a gene: 12. Germline assignment: CDR1 GTSNPN and CDR2 SVGIG (reference sequence). The CDR3 is 15 amino acids.

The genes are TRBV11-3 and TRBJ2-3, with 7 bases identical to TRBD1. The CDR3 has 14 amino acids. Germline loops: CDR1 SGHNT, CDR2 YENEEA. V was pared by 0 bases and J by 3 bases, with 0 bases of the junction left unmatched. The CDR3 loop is CASSLEQGTDTQYF. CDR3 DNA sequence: TGTGCCAGCAGCTTAGAACAGGGGACAGATACGCAGTATTTT.

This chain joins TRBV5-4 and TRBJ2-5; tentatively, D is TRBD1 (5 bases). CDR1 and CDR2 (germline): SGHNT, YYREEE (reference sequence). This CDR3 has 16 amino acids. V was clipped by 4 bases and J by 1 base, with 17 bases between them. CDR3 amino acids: CASSQGLRTAQETQYF. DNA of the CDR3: TGTGCCAGCAGCCAGGGCCTCCGTACGGCCCAAGAGACCCAGTACTTC. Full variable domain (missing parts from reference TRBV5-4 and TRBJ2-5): ETGVTQSPTHLIKTRGQQVTLRCSSQSGHNTVSWYQQALGQGPQFIFQYYREEENGRGNFPPRFSGLQFPNYSSELNVNALELDDSALYLCASSQGLRTAQETQYFGPGTRLLVL.

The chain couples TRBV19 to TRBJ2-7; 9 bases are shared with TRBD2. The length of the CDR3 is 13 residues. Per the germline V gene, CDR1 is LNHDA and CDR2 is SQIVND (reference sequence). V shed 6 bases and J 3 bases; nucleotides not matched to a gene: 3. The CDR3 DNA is TGTGCCAGTAGCTATAGCGGGGGCTACGAGCAGTACTTC. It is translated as CASSYSGGYEQYF.

The CDR3 reads CASSQQGTGGVEPQHF. DNA for the CDR3: TGCGCCAGCAGCCAACAGGGGACAGGGGGCGTTGAGCCCCAGCATTTT. This rearrangement joins TRBV4-1 to TRBJ1-5; 12 bases map to TRBD1. The V gene end was trimmed by 2 bases and the J gene end by 8 bases; junction bases not matched to a gene: 7. Germline CDR1 is MGHRA and CDR2 is YSYEKL. The CDR3 covers 16 residues.

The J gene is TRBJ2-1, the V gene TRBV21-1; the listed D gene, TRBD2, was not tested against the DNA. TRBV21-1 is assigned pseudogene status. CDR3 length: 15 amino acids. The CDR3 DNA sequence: TGTGCCAGCAGCCAGAGGACTAGCGGGAAGGGTGAGCAGTTCTTC. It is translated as CASSQRTSGKGEQFF.

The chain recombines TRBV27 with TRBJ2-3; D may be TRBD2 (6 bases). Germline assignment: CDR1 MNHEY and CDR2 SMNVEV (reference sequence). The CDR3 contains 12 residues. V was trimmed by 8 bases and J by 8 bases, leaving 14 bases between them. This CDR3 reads CASGGIGGTQYF. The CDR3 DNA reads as TGTGCCAGCGGGGGGATAGGAGGTACGCAGTATTTT.

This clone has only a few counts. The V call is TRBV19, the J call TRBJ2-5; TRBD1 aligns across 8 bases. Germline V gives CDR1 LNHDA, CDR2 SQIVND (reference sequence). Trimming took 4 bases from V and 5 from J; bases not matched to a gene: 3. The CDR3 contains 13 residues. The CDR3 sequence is CASSNTGGETQYF. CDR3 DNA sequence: TGTGCCAGTAGTAATACAGGGGGTGAGACCCAGTACTTC.

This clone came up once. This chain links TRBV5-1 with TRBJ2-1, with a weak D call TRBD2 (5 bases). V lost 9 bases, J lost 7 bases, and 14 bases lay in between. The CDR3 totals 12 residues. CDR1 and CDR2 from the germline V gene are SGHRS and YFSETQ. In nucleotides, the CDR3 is TGCGCCATCTTGCTAGGGAGAAATGAGCAGTTCTTC. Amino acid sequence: CAILLGRNEQFF.

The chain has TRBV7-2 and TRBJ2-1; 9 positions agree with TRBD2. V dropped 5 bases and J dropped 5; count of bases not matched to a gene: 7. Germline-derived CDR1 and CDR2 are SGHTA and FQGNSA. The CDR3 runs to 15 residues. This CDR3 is CASSPGLAPDNEQFF. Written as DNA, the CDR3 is TGTGCCAGCAGCCCCGGACTAGCGCCCGACAATGAGCAGTTCTTC.

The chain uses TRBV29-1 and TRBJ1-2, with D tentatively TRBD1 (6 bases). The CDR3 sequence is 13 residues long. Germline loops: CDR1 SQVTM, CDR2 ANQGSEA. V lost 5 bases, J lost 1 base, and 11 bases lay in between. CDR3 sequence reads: CSVSDSNNYGYTF. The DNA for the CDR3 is TGCAGCGTTTCGGACAGCAATAACTATGGCTACACCTTC.

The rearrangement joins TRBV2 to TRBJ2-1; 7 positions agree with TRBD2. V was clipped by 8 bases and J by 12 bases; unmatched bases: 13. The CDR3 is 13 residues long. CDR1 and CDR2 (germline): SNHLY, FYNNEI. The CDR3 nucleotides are TGTGCCAGCCGGAGGGAGGGCCCTAAATGGCAGTTCTTC. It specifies CASRREGPKWQFF. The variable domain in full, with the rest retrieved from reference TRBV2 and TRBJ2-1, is EPEVTQTPSHQVTQMGQEVILRCVPISNHLYFYWYRQILGQKVEFLVSFYNNEISEKSEIFDDQFSVERPDGSNFTLKIRSTKLEDSAMYFCASRREGPKWQFFGPGTRLTVL.

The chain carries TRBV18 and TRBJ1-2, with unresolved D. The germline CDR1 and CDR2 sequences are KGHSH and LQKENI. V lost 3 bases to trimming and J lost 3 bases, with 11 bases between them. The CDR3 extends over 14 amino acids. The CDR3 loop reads CASSPPGWDYGYTF. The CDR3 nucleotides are TGTGCCAGCTCACCCCCAGGATGGGACTATGGCTACACCTTC.

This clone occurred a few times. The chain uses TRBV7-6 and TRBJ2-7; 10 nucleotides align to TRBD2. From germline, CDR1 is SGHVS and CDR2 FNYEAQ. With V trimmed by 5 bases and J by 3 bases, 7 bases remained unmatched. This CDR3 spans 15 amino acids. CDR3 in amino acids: CASSLEREGHYEQYF. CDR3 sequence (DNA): TGTGCCAGCAGCCTCGAGCGGGAGGGCCACTACGAGCAGTACTTC. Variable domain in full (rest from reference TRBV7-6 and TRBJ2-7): GAGVSQSPRYKVTKRGQDVALRCDPISGHVSLYWYRQALGQGPEFLTYFNYEAQQDKSGLPNDRFSAERPEGSISTLTIQRTEQRDSAMYRCASSLEREGHYEQYFGPGTRLTVT.

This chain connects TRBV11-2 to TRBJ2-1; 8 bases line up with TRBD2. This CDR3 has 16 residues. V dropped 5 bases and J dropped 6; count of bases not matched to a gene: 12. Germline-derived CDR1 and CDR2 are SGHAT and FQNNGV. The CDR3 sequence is CASSPFLGSGVNEQFF. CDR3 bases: TGTGCCAGCAGCCCCTTTTTGGGTAGCGGGGTCAATGAGCAGTTCTTC.